Each of the 18 T cell receptor beta chains below was sequenced from the same sample in a study of low-dose radiotherapy and immunotherapy resistance in tumors. First-strand cDNA used TRAV- and TRBV-specific primers, covering alpha and beta chains. With a V-primer adapter and a constant-region primer, TCRs were amplified for roughly 21 PCR cycles. TCRdb called the reads again in MiXCR, with one record for every CDR3 protein. The sample contains 35,000 to 50,000 distinct CDR3 sequences, roughly 31% of which appear only once. Time point meaning: before trial treatment. Here the sequenced sample was PBMCs, taken before treatment. The receptors here all came from a male donor with gallbladder cancer.

This clonotype is classed as medium-sized. The rearrangement uses TRBV28 and TRBJ2-5; TRBD1 matches at 8 bases. V gave up 2 bases and J gave up 3 bases; unmatched junction bases: 5. The CDR3 covers 15 residues. Germline CDR1 reads MDHEN; CDR2 reads SYDVKM. The CDR3 loop reads CASSLGTGIKETQYF. The CDR3 DNA follows: TGTGCCAGCAGTTTAGGGACAGGAATAAAAGAGACCCAGTACTTC.

As regards this clonotype: Relative to the germline gene, one junction end is altered; a read error may explain this. This chain joins TRBV7-2 and TRBJ2-1, with D perhaps matching TRBD1 or TRBD2 (5 bases each). CDR1 is SGHTA, CDR2 FQGNSA, per germline. CDR3 length equals 14 residues. CDR3 DNA: TGTGCCAGCAGCCCGACCGGGGCCTATAATGAGCAGTTCTTC. It encodes CASSPTGAYNEQFF.

This chain uses TRBV28 with TRBJ1-5; TRBD1 aligns across 7 bases. Trimming removed 6 bases from V and 0 bases from J; junction bases left unmatched: 23. The CDR3 is made up of 21 amino acids. Germline loops: CDR1 MDHEN, CDR2 SYDVKM. CDR3 bases: TGTGCCAGCAGCCTCCCCGGGACATGGGGCCAGCAGGGGGTTAGCAATCAGCCCCAGCATTTT. This sequence encodes CASSLPGTWGQQGVSNQPQHF.

This clonotype is categorized as medium-sized. The V gene is TRBV28, the J gene TRBJ2-7; possible D gene TRBD2, 5 bases. The V gene's germline CDR1 is MDHEN and CDR2 SYDVKM. Trimming took off 10 bases at V and 1 base at J, with 11 bases between the two ends. The CDR3 sequence is 12 residues long. CDR3 region: CATTSGSYEQYF. CDR3 nucleotide sequence: TGTGCCACCACTAGTGGGTCCTACGAGCAGTACTTC.

This clonotype has a count of ten or more. The CDR3 spells CASAGGHEQYF. CDR3 bases: TGTGCCAGCGCAGGGGGCCACGAGCAGTACTTC. This chain uses TRBV28 with TRBJ2-7; 8 bases are a match to TRBD1. The trim removed 8 bases at V and 5 bases at J, leaving 2 bases unmatched. CDR3 size: 11 residues. Per germline, CDR1 MDHEN and CDR2 SYDVKM.

Ten or more counts support this clonotype. The chain links TRBV5-4 to TRBJ2-7, with a tentative D call TRBD2 (5 bases). Trimming cost V 3 bases and J 0 bases, with 16 bases left between them. This CDR3 is built from 16 residues. Per the germline V gene, CDR1 is SGHNT and CDR2 is YYREEE (reference sequence). The CDR3 coding sequence is TGTGCCAGCAGCTCACTTGTCCGGGGTTACTCCTACGAGCAGTACTTC. Protein: CASSSLVRGYSYEQYF.

At least ten counts were recorded for this clonotype. The chain employs TRBV7-2 and TRBJ2-3; no clear D gene. The germline CDR1 and CDR2 sequences are SGHTA and FQGNSA. The CDR3 spans 14 residues. Trimming cost V 1 base and J 2 bases, with 7 bases left between them. The CDR3 DNA reads as TGTGCCAGCAGCTTAGGGGGATTCACAGATACGCAGTATTTT. It codes for CASSLGGFTDTQYF.

The V call is TRBV28, the J call TRBJ2-7; D possibly matches TRBD1 or TRBD2 (5 bases each). The CDR3 contains 15 residues. CDR1 is MDHEN and CDR2 is SYDVKM in the germline V gene. V gave up 5 bases and J gave up 3 bases, with 17 bases separating them. The CDR3: CASSGPGDGFYEQYF. CDR3 nucleotide sequence: TGTGCCAGCAGTGGACCTGGGGACGGGTTCTACGAGCAGTACTTC. Full variable domain (rest looked up from reference TRBV28 and TRBJ2-7): DVKVTQSSRYLVKRTGEKVFLECVQDMDHENMFWYRQDPGLGLRLIYFSYDVKMKEKGDIPEGYSVSREKKERFSLILESASTNQTSMYLCASSGPGDGFYEQYFGPGTRLTVT.

The rearrangement uses TRBV11-1 and TRBJ2-1, with TRBD2 matching 11 bases. The germline CDR1 and CDR2 sequences are SGHAT and FQDESV (reference sequence). J lost 6 bases, V lost 4 bases, and 5 bases had no gene match. CDR3 length: 15 residues. This chain's CDR3 is CASSYLAGGGNEQFF. The CDR3 coding sequence is TGTGCCAGCAGCTACCTAGCGGGGGGAGGCAATGAGCAGTTCTTC.

The chain uses TRBV5-6 and TRBJ1-6; tentative D call: TRBD1 (5 bases). This CDR3 has 14 amino acids. Trimming removed 10 bases at V and 10 bases at J, with 21 bases between. Germline V lookup: CDR1 SGHDT, CDR2 YYEEEE. CDR3 in amino acids: CASNRGDAKSPLHF. The CDR3 nucleotides are TGTGCCTCGAACCGAGGGGACGCCAAGTCACCCCTCCACTTT.

In the case of this clonotype: A far larger clone is one base from this, pointing to a likely read error. The J gene is TRBJ2-1, the V gene TRBV13; D not resolved. The germline CDR1 and CDR2 sequences are PRHDT and FYEKMQ (reference sequence). V gave up 6 bases and J gave up 6 bases, with 21 bases separating them. The CDR3 extends over 16 amino acids. In nucleotides, the CDR3 is TGTGCCAGCAGTGAATGGGCCCTCTGGGCACCCAATGAGCAGTTCTTC. It encodes CASSEWALWAPNEQFF.

This clonotype appeared many times. This chain joins TRBV7-8 and TRBJ1-6, with D possibly matching TRBD1 (5 bases). V gave up 5 bases and J gave up 0 bases, with 17 bases separating them. This CDR3 spans 18 amino acids. Germline V gene sequence: CDR1 SGHVS, CDR2 FQNEAQ. The CDR3 DNA follows: TGTGCCAGCAGCCGGGGACGCCCGTTAAGCTCCTATAATTCACCCCTCCACTTT. This gives the protein CASSRGRPLSSYNSPLHF.

This clonotype was detected ten times or more. V usage is TRBV7-2 and J usage is TRBJ2-1; 11 bases align to TRBD2. The CDR3 spans 22 residues. V dropped 2 bases and J dropped 5; count of bases not matched to a gene: 23. Germline V gene lookup returns CDR1 SGHTA and CDR2 FQGNSA. CDR3 region: CASSLRPRQAFTSGSPHNEQFF. CDR3 nucleotide sequence: TGTGCCAGCAGCTTAAGGCCCCGACAGGCCTTTACTAGCGGGAGCCCCCACAATGAGCAGTTCTTC.

V gene TRBV6-2 or TRBV6-3 combines with J gene TRBJ1-1; D gene unclear. Germline values: CDR1 MNHEY, CDR2 SVGEGT. Trimming cost V 6 bases and J 0 bases, with 14 bases left between them. The CDR3 has 15 residues. CDR3 DNA sequence: TGTGCCAGCAGGCTACCGGGTGTTTTGAACACTGAAGCTTTCTTT. Protein product: CASRLPGVLNTEAFF.

A note on this clonotype: A far larger clone differs by one base, so this is likely a read error. The rearrangement links TRBV10-3 to TRBJ1-2; no clear D. Trimming cost V 5 bases and J 7 bases, with 5 bases left between them. In germline, CDR1 is ENHRY, CDR2 SYGVKD. The CDR3 is 10 residues long. Here the CDR3 DNA reads TGTGCCATCAGTTCCACTGGCTACACCTTC. Amino acid sequence: CAISSTGYTF.

This clonotype was detected many times. This chain links TRBV2 with TRBJ2-7; perhaps TRBD2 as D (5 bases). CDR3 length equals 13 residues. Germline loops: CDR1 SNHLY, CDR2 FYNNEI. The V gene lost 10 bases and the J gene lost 4 bases, with 17 bases spanning the gap. The CDR3 region has the DNA TGTGCCACAGGAACGGGGTCCGGGTACGAGCAGTACTTC. Residues: CATGTGSGYEQYF.

A note on this clonotype: A read error likely explains this, since a far larger clone differs by one base. The DNA for the CDR3 is TGTGCCAGCAGTGTGAACTACGATCAGTACTTC. It specifies CASSVNYDQYF. The chain recombines TRBV6-2 or TRBV6-3 with TRBJ2-5; D is uncertain. This CDR3 contains 11 residues. Germline V gene data show CDR1 as MNHEY and CDR2 as SVGEGT. The germline V and J ends were trimmed by 5 bases and 11 bases, with 12 bases remaining between them.

The chain links TRBV2 to TRBJ2-7; 8 bases are shared with TRBD1. Trimming at V came to 7 bases and at J to 5 bases, leaving 13 bases not matched to a gene. The germline CDR1 and CDR2 sequences are SNHLY and FYNNEI. This CDR3 comprises 15 residues. The CDR3 here is CASTRTGLEDDEQYF. CDR3 DNA sequence: TGTGCCAGCACTAGGACAGGGTTAGAGGACGACGAGCAGTACTTC. The full variable domain, rest sourced from reference TRBV2 and TRBJ2-7, is EPEVTQTPSHQVTQMGQEVILRCVPISNHLYFYWYRQILGQKVEFLVSFYNNEISEKSEIFDDQFSVERPDGSNFTLKIRSTKLEDSAMYFCASTRTGLEDDEQYFGPGTRLTVT.